Given below is one T cell receptor (beta chain) in context. The CDR3 sequence is 19 residues long. V trimming: 5 bases; J trimming: 4 bases; junction bases outside the gene matches: 11. From germline, CDR1 is SEHNR and CDR2 FQNEAQ (reference sequence). The data derive from a study of blood T cell repertoires in COVID-19. The wider study: Some COVID-19 samples were acute and others convalescent; all came from the United States, Italy and Spain. From T cells, B-cell-depleted T cells, or PBMCs came the material, which was cDNA or gDNA.

In the authors' methods: How many nucleated cells were present was estimated from reference gene primer amplification. The table came from immunoSEQ multiplex PCR; TCRdb's copy has only in-frame clones and leaves some out. V and J calls and clone size are as listed in that table; D and trimming were resolved from the DNA. The table shows about 180,000 clones, with around 82% occurring only once. The sequencing input was peripheral blood. The rearrangement uses TRBV7-9 and TRBJ2-1; TRBD2 matches 16 bases. The receptor comes from a woman older than 75 with acute or convalescent COVID-19. CDR3 DNA sequence: TGTGCCAGCAGCCGTGGGGGGACTAGCGGGAGGGCAGTATACAATGAGCAGTTCTTC. This codes for CASSRGGTSGRAVYNEQFF.